This entry is about one TCR beta chain. This clonotype was counted at least ten times. Its antigen is not yet known. No per-base quality is available; no much larger clone lies one base away. The CDR3, cysteine through phenylalanine, is 14 amino acids long. Only the CDR3 DNA stays, 42 bases, in frame from base 1. According to the germline V gene (reference sequence), CDR1 reads LNHDA and CDR2 reads SQIVND. Trimming removed 9 bases from V and 0 bases from J; the gene matches leave 6 bases unexplained. The reads were generated on an Illumina MiSeq. Clones were called with MiXCR by TCRdb after fastp trimmed the public reads at Q25, and only in-frame beta chains were retained. Each CDR3 protein appears once, grouped with its most common genes and DNA. Recorded for this sample are 4,000 to 5,000 distinct CDR3 sequences; over 7.5% of them occurred a single time. The top ten hold under 40% of the sample. This entry is derived from a study.

This TCR was sampled from a human donor with rheumatoid arthritis. In this chain, TRBV19 is recombined with TRBJ2-3; 7 nucleotides in the junction match TRBD1. Sequenced sample: CD4+ T cells from peripheral blood. The CDR3 sequence is CASLDRASTDTQYF. The sequenced DNA: TGTGCCAGCCTCGACAGGGCTAGCACAGATACGCAGTATTTT.